This entry lists 29 T cell receptor beta chains sequenced from one sample in a study of T cells in localized non-small cell lung cancer. Produced via immunoSEQ multiplex PCR; TCRdb's table is partial and in-frame only. The table includes 65,000 to 80,000 clones, approximately 88% detected once. The sequencing here drew on peripheral blood, taken before any cancer treatment. The source is a female donor of 60 years or more with stage I lung adenocarcinoma.

This sequence joins TRBV29-1 and TRBJ2-1, with D perhaps matching TRBD1 (6 bases). Trimming shortened V by 7 bases and J by 5 bases, and 18 bases separated the two germline ends. The CDR3 covers 14 residues. Germline V gene data show CDR1 as SQVTM and CDR2 as ANQGSEA. The CDR3 is CSGRRNRADNEQFF. The CDR3 DNA reads as TGCAGCGGACGTCGGAACAGGGCCGACAATGAGCAGTTCTTC.

The chain combines TRBV7-6 with TRBJ1-2, with a tentative D call TRBD1 (6 bases). Germline CDR1 and CDR2: SGHVS and FNYEAQ. The CDR3 runs to 13 residues. V was clipped by 6 bases and J by 6 bases, with 14 bases between them. This chain's CDR3 is CASRGWAGDGYTF. The CDR3 DNA sequence: TGTGCCAGCAGGGGGTGGGCAGGGGATGGCTACACCTTC.

Details on this clone: The sample has other DNA sequences that encode this CDR3 too. V gene TRBV9 combines with J gene TRBJ2-2; TRBD2 matches at 14 bases. In germline, CDR1 is SGDLS, CDR2 YYNGEE. CDR3 length: 17 residues. The junction had 6 bases not matched to a gene; V was cut back by 5 bases and J by 3 bases. The CDR3 DNA reads as TGTGCCAGCAGATCGGGACTAGCGGGGGCGCACACCGGGGAGCTGTTTTTT. This codes for CASRSGLAGAHTGELFF.

This clone has a handful of counts. As DNA, the CDR3 is TGTGCCAGCAAACAGGGGGGGCGAGCTTTCTTT. Translation gives CASKQGGRAFF. This chain uses TRBV6-5 with TRBJ1-1; TRBD1 agrees at 8 bases. The ends lost 7 bases at V and 10 bases at J; junction bases unmatched: 5. Germline V gene sequence: CDR1 MNHEY, CDR2 SVGAGI. CDR3 length: 11 amino acids.

The CDR3 is CASSPYRLARETQYF. As DNA, the CDR3 is TGTGCCAGCAGCCCCTACCGACTAGCGCGTGAGACCCAGTACTTC. The chain has TRBV7-2 and TRBJ2-5; 8 bases line up with TRBD2. The CDR3 has 15 residues. The germline CDR1 and CDR2 sequences are SGHTA and FQGNSA. V dropped 5 bases and J dropped 5; count of bases not matched to a gene: 10.

The genes are TRBV19 and TRBJ1-6, with TRBD1 matching over 11 bases. This CDR3 region has 16 residues. V lost 5 bases to trimming and J lost 7 bases; unmatched junction nucleotides: 7. The V gene's germline CDR1 is LNHDA and CDR2 SQIVND (reference sequence). CDR3 DNA: TGTGCCAGTAGTCCCGGACAGGGGGCATCAAATTCACCCCTCCACTTT. The encoded protein is CASSPGQGASNSPLHF.

The chain is built from TRBV19 and TRBJ1-1, with D unclear. Trimming took 8 bases from V and 7 from J, leaving 11 bases between them. This CDR3 region has 11 residues. Per the germline V gene, CDR1 is LNHDA and CDR2 is SQIVND (reference sequence). The CDR3 coding sequence is TGTGCCAGTGAGCGTCCCGGTGAAGCTTTCTTT. This translates into CASERPGEAFF.

This chain links TRBV7-8 with TRBJ1-1; the match to TRBD1 covers 8 bases. This CDR3 has 15 amino acids. Per germline, CDR1 SGHVS and CDR2 FQNEAQ. J gave up 0 bases and V 5 bases, and 5 bases lay outside the gene matches. CDR3 amino acids: CASSAQGVLNTEAFF. CDR3 nucleotides: TGTGCCAGCAGCGCACAGGGGGTCCTGAACACTGAAGCTTTCTTT.

V gene TRBV7-8 combines with J gene TRBJ2-1; 8 nucleotides match TRBD2. The CDR3 has 18 residues. The V gene's germline CDR1 is SGHVS and CDR2 FQNEAQ. The trim removed 4 bases at V and 5 bases at J, leaving 16 bases unmatched. Here the CDR3 reads CASSSSPASLAGNNEQFF. The CDR3 DNA reads TGTGCCAGCAGCTCCTCCCCCGCTTCCCTAGCGGGCAACAATGAGCAGTTCTTC. Filled out from reference TRBV7-8 and TRBJ2-1, the complete variable domain reads GAGVSQSPRYKVAKRGQDVALRCDPISGHVSLFWYQQALGQGPEFLTYFQNEAQLDKSGLPSDRFFAERPEGSVSTLKIQRTQQEDSAVYLCASSSSPASLAGNNEQFFGPGTRLTVL.

The chain combines TRBV15 with TRBJ2-3; D is uncertain. The V gene's germline CDR1 is LNHNV and CDR2 YYDKDF (reference sequence). This CDR3 is built from 19 residues. Between the trimmed V and J ends, which lost 0 bases and 0 bases, there was a span of 19 bases. CDR3 coding DNA: TGTGCCACCAGCAGAGAGGCTCCTTGGCTATCCCTTAGCACAGATACGCAGTATTTT. Translation: CATSREAPWLSLSTDTQYF.

This sequence joins TRBV27 and TRBJ2-3; 8 bases fit TRBD2. The germline V gene encodes CDR1 MNHEY and CDR2 SMNVEV (reference sequence). V lost 5 bases to trimming and J lost 10 bases; unmatched junction nucleotides: 2. This CDR3 contains 11 residues. The CDR3 reads CASSPGLAQYF. Here the CDR3 DNA reads TGTGCCAGCAGTCCGGGACTAGCGCAGTATTTT.

This CDR3 reads CASSEQGRTEAFF. CDR3 nucleotides: TGTGCCAGCAGCGAACAGGGACGGACTGAAGCTTTCTTT. The V and J genes are TRBV6-1 and TRBJ1-1; tentatively, D is TRBD1 (6 bases). V lost 6 bases to trimming and J lost 5 bases, with 13 bases between them. CDR1 and CDR2 (germline): MNHNS, SASEGT. This CDR3 spans 13 amino acids.

This sequence joins TRBV28 and TRBJ1-4; D possibly corresponds to TRBD1 (6 bases). Trimming cost V 6 bases and J 6 bases, with 14 bases left between them. In germline, CDR1 is MDHEN, CDR2 SYDVKM. The CDR3 has 14 residues. CDR3 protein: CASRSGTSDEKLFF. CDR3 in DNA: TGTGCCAGCAGGTCCGGGACAAGTGATGAAAAACTGTTTTTT.

This chain links TRBV19 with TRBJ1-2, with D unresolved. This CDR3 is built from 13 residues. Trimming left V 5 bases short and J 1 base short, with 8 bases between. Germline CDR1 is LNHDA and CDR2 is SQIVND (reference sequence). The CDR3 DNA reads as TGTGCCAGTAGTGATCGGCATAACTATGGCTACACCTTC. Its protein product is CASSDRHNYGYTF.

The genes are TRBV15 and TRBJ1-4, with a tentative D call TRBD1 (5 bases). Germline V lookup: CDR1 LNHNV, CDR2 YYDKDF (reference sequence). The CDR3 extends over 15 amino acids. V lost 0 bases and J 8 bases, leaving 13 bases between the germline ends. CDR3 residues: CATSRDGGREEKLFF. CDR3 coding DNA: TGTGCCACCAGCAGAGATGGGGGTAGGGAGGAAAAACTGTTTTTT.

CDR3 protein: CASSRPGEKLFF. CDR3 in DNA: TGTGCCAGCAGCCGACCAGGGGAAAAACTGTTTTTT. V and J are TRBV7-9 and TRBJ1-4; D is perhaps TRBD1 (5 bases). Trimming pared 5 bases from V and 8 bases from J, leaving 9 bases between. Germline V gives CDR1 SEHNR, CDR2 FQNEAQ (reference sequence). This CDR3 is built from 12 residues. The full variable domain, completed using reference TRBV7-9 and TRBJ1-4, is DTGVSQNPRHKITKRGQNVTFRCDPISEHNRLYWYRQTLGQGPEFLTYFQNEAQLEKSRLLSDRFSAERPKGSFSTLEIQRTEQGDSAMYLCASSRPGEKLFFGSGTQLSVL.

This clone came up a few times. The chain couples TRBV9 to TRBJ2-1; D is ambiguous. V lost 4 bases, J lost 2 bases, and 16 bases lay in between. The CDR3 totals 16 residues. Germline V CDR1 and CDR2: SGDLS, YYNGEE. The CDR3 loop is CASSPRLADTYNEQFF. In DNA, the CDR3 is TGTGCCAGCAGCCCGCGCTTGGCAGATACCTACAATGAGCAGTTCTTC.

This chain uses TRBV13 with TRBJ2-1; 8 nucleotides match TRBD1. Germline loops: CDR1 PRHDT, CDR2 FYEKMQ (reference sequence). The CDR3 length is 13 residues. The ends lost 5 bases at V and 6 bases at J; junction bases unmatched: 3. CDR3 nucleotide sequence: TGTGCCAGCAGCCCGACAGGGGTCAATGAGCAGTTCTTC. It specifies CASSPTGVNEQFF.

The gene calls are TRBV9 and TRBJ1-4; D gene unclear. The CDR3 has 15 residues. V was trimmed by 4 bases and J by 5 bases, leaving 15 bases between them. Germline CDR1 reads SGDLS; CDR2 reads YYNGEE. The CDR3 DNA follows: TGTGCCAGCAGCCCCTGGAAGGGTGGGAATGAAAAACTGTTTTTT. The encoded protein is CASSPWKGGNEKLFF.

This clone has a single count. The chain is built from TRBV19 and TRBJ1-1; D remains unclear. The CDR3 extends over 13 amino acids. Germline CDR1 LNHDA, CDR2 SQIVND (reference sequence). V was cut by 9 bases and J by 0 bases, with 11 bases left in between. CDR3 sequence reads: CASTRTVNTEAFF. CDR3 nucleotide sequence: TGTGCCAGCACCAGAACAGTGAACACTGAAGCTTTCTTT.

V and J are TRBV18 and TRBJ2-2; D may be TRBD1 (5 bases). Trimming took off 3 bases at V and 3 bases at J, with 11 bases between the two ends. CDR1 is KGHSH, CDR2 LQKENI, per germline. The CDR3 spans 15 residues. CDR3 bases: TGTGCCAGCTCACCCAGGGTAAAGGACACCGGGGAGCTGTTTTTT. Protein sequence: CASSPRVKDTGELFF.

V gene TRBV5-1 combines with J gene TRBJ2-5; 9 bases align to TRBD2. Trimming at V came to 5 bases and at J to 4 bases, leaving 9 bases not matched to a gene. The CDR3 covers 15 residues. The germline V gene encodes CDR1 SGHRS and CDR2 YFSETQ. CDR3 bases: TGCGCCAGCAGAGGGACTAGCCCTCTCGGAGAGACCCAGTACTTC. This codes for CASRGTSPLGETQYF.

The chain uses TRBV10-3 and TRBJ1-2; 8 positions agree with TRBD1. CDR1 ENHRY and CDR2 SYGVKD come from the germline V gene. V shed 6 bases and J 8 bases; nucleotides not matched to a gene: 11. The CDR3 spans 14 residues. The CDR3 here is CAISLGQGVRGYTF. CDR3 coding DNA: TGTGCCATCAGCTTAGGACAGGGTGTAAGAGGCTACACCTTC.

The chain links TRBV5-4 to TRBJ2-1; 9 positions match TRBD2. CDR1 is SGHNT, CDR2 YYREEE, per germline (reference sequence). The CDR3 sequence is 16 residues long. Losses at the gene ends were 4 bases for V and 4 bases for J; bases not matched to a gene: 9. CDR3 sequence: CASSTVLAGWYNEQFF. DNA of the CDR3: TGTGCCAGCAGCACAGTGCTAGCGGGGTGGTACAATGAGCAGTTCTTC. Complete variable domain (other parts from reference TRBV5-4 and TRBJ2-1): ETGVTQSPTHLIKTRGQQVTLRCSSQSGHNTVSWYQQALGQGPQFIFQYYREEENGRGNFPPRFSGLQFPNYSSELNVNALELDDSALYLCASSTVLAGWYNEQFFGPGTRLTVL.

This chain uses TRBV5-1 with TRBJ2-2; 10 bases line up with TRBD2. This CDR3 has 19 amino acids. After removal of 0 bases from V and 3 bases from J, the junction contained 11 bases not matched to a gene. The V gene's germline CDR1 is SGHRS and CDR2 YFSETQ. In DNA, the CDR3 is TGCGCCAGCAGCTTGGCCGGGGCTAGCGGGAGCGGAGACACCGGGGAGCTGTTTTTT. Translated, it gives CASSLAGASGSGDTGELFF.

CDR3 sequence: CASSQLLSSISSYNSPLHF. The CDR3 DNA is TGCGCCAGCAGCCAATTGTTGTCCAGTATTAGCTCCTATAATTCACCCCTCCACTTT. This chain links TRBV4-1 with TRBJ1-6; D unclear. CDR1 is MGHRA and CDR2 is YSYEKL in the germline V gene. CDR3 size: 19 residues. With 2 bases removed from V and 0 bases from J, the gap between germline ends came to 17 bases.

The chain is built from TRBV2 and TRBJ2-1, with TRBD2 matching over 9 bases. The CDR3 covers 14 residues. The germline V gene encodes CDR1 SNHLY and CDR2 FYNNEI. The V gene end was trimmed by 7 bases and the J gene end by 9 bases; junction bases not matched to a gene: 10. CDR3 protein: CASMDLRGGLEQFF. As DNA, the CDR3 is TGTGCCAGCATGGATCTGCGGGGGGGCCTTGAGCAGTTCTTC.

V and J are TRBV4-3 and TRBJ2-1; perhaps TRBD2 as D (6 bases). The V gene lost 0 bases and the J gene lost 3 bases, with 12 bases spanning the gap. Germline CDR1 reads LGHNA; CDR2 reads YSLEER. The CDR3 length is 16 residues. This chain's CDR3 is CASSQEEGTDYNEQFF. CDR3 in DNA: TGCGCCAGCAGCCAAGAGGAGGGTACGGACTACAATGAGCAGTTCTTC.

This chain links TRBV6-1 with TRBJ1-1, with unresolved D. Germline V lookup: CDR1 MNHNS, CDR2 SASEGT. The CDR3 sequence is 15 residues long. With 5 bases removed from V and 3 bases from J, the gap between germline ends came to 16 bases. The CDR3 here is CASSSRARWDTEAFF. The CDR3 DNA sequence: TGTGCCAGCAGTTCGCGGGCCAGATGGGACACTGAAGCTTTCTTT.